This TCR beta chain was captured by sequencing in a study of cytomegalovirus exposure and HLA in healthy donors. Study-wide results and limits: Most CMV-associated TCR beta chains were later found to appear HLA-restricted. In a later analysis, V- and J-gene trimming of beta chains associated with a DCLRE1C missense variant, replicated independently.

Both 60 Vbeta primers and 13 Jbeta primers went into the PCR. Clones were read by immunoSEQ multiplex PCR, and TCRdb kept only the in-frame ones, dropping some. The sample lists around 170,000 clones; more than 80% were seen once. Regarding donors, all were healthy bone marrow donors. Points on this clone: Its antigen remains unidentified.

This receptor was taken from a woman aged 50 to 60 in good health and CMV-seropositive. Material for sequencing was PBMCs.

In DNA, the CDR3 is TGTGCCAGCAGCTTATACGGGAATGGCTACACCTTC. Translating gives CASSLYGNGYTF. The chain couples TRBV7-2 to TRBJ1-2; unclear D gene. The CDR3 contains 12 residues. Germline assignment: CDR1 SGHTA and CDR2 FQGNSA. V was cut by 2 bases and J by 6 bases, with 7 bases left in between.